This entry lists 32 T cell receptor beta chains sequenced from one sample in a study of T-cell reconstitution after alpha-beta-depleted transplantation in children. TCRbeta library construction was performed incorporating unique molecular identifiers. From the PCR reads, TCRdb called clonotypes with MiXCR, one entry per CDR3 protein. The table lists around 580,000 distinct CDR3 sequences, about 23% of them singletons. The specimen comprised PBMCs, mostly from graft donor cells, sampled 360 days after TCRalphabeta/CD19-depleted stem cell transplant. These receptors were collected from a boy in the first two years of life who had a stem cell transplant for acute myeloid leukemia, so the T cells may come from the graft donor.

V usage is TRBV20-1 and J usage is TRBJ2-2, with a possible D match to TRBD1 (5 bases). The V gene's germline CDR1 is DFQATT and CDR2 SNEGSKA (reference sequence). Trimming removed 1 base at V and 7 bases at J, with 16 bases between. The CDR3 has 15 residues. CDR3 sequence: CSARADSSVHGELFF. CDR3 nucleotide sequence: TGCAGTGCTAGAGCTGACAGTTCAGTACACGGGGAGCTGTTTTTT.

The rearrangement joins TRBV6-1 to TRBJ2-2, with D possibly TRBD2 on 6 matching bases. Trimming pared 5 bases from V and 0 bases from J, leaving 10 bases between. This CDR3 contains 15 residues. Germline V gene lookup returns CDR1 MNHNS and CDR2 SASEGT. The CDR3 nucleotides read TGTGCCAGCAGTCCCCTAGCGACGAACACCGGGGAGCTGTTTTTT. Its protein is CASSPLATNTGELFF.

This chain joins TRBV12-3 or TRBV12-4 and TRBJ2-3; 7 nucleotides match TRBD2. V lost 5 bases to trimming and J lost 5 bases; unmatched junction nucleotides: 7. The CDR3 sequence is 14 residues long. The DNA for the CDR3 is TGTGCCAGCAGTCCCGGGACTACACAAGATACGCAGTATTTT. Amino acids: CASSPGTTQDTQYF.

This clonotype appeared many times. The chain carries TRBV20-1 and TRBJ2-3; the D is unclear. Trimming removed 7 bases at V and 4 bases at J, with 9 bases between. Germline-derived CDR1 and CDR2 are DFQATT and SNEGSKA (reference sequence). The CDR3 covers 11 residues. This CDR3 is CSVKSADTQYF. The CDR3 nucleotides read TGCAGTGTAAAGAGCGCAGATACGCAGTATTTT.

This chain links TRBV11-1 with TRBJ2-1, with 8 bases lining up with TRBD2. Germline V CDR1 and CDR2: SGHAT, FQDESV (reference sequence). The CDR3 extends over 16 amino acids. Trimming at V came to 2 bases and at J to 5 bases, leaving 8 bases not matched to a gene. CDR3 amino acids: CASSLIISGADNEQFF. The CDR3 nucleotides are TGTGCCAGCAGCTTAATTATTAGCGGGGCAGACAATGAGCAGTTCTTC.

J is TRBJ2-1 and V is TRBV7-2; D is undetermined. Looked up from germline, CDR1 is SGHTA and CDR2 is FQGNSA. CDR3 length equals 16 residues. The V end lost 7 bases, the J end lost 5 bases, and 21 bases lay between the germline ends. This chain's CDR3 is CASTRSWGIKDNEQFF. The CDR3 DNA reads TGTGCCAGCACCAGATCGTGGGGTATTAAGGACAATGAGCAGTTCTTC.

This clonotype was seen repeatedly, ten times or more. The chain combines TRBV7-2 with TRBJ2-1; D possibly uses TRBD1 or TRBD2 (6 bases each). Per germline, CDR1 SGHTA and CDR2 FQGNSA. The V end lost 4 bases, the J end lost 4 bases, and 17 bases lay between the germline ends. This CDR3 comprises 16 residues. The CDR3 here is CASSSRGDIPYNEQFF. CDR3 nucleotide sequence: TGTGCCAGCAGCTCGAGGGGGGACATTCCGTACAATGAGCAGTTCTTC.

In this sample, this clonotype turned up many times. The chain combines TRBV21-1 with TRBJ2-3; the table's TRBD1 call for D was not verified on the DNA. TRBV21-1 is a pseudogene segment. The CDR3 runs 15 residues. DNA for the CDR3: TGTGCCAGCAGCAAAGAACAGGGGGATGCAGATACGCAGTATTTT. Translating gives CASSKEQGDADTQYF.

Of note for this clonotype: A clone one base away is much larger, so this may be a read error. The chain combines TRBV7-3 with TRBJ1-2; D is possibly TRBD1 (6 bases). V lost 1 base, J lost 7 bases, and 13 bases lay in between. This CDR3 is built from 14 residues. The V gene's germline CDR1 is SGHTA and CDR2 FQGTGA. The CDR3 bases are TGTGCCAGCAGCTTAATTCCAGGGGCAGGTGGCTACACCTTC. It encodes CASSLIPGAGGYTF.

The chain combines TRBV12-3 or TRBV12-4 with TRBJ2-2, with D tentatively TRBD2 (6 bases). CDR3 length: 15 residues. V lost 2 bases and J lost 3, with 10 bases in between. CDR3 nucleotide sequence: TGTGCCAGCAGTTTACTGGGGACTCACACCGGGGAGCTGTTTTTT. Encoded protein: CASSLLGTHTGELFF.

This clonotype was detected only a few times. The rearrangement links TRBV12-3 or TRBV12-4 to TRBJ2-5; D perhaps matches TRBD2 (6 bases). V gave up 7 bases and J gave up 8 bases, with 29 bases separating them. CDR3 size: 17 residues. The CDR3 bases are TGTGCCAGCATCTTGTTTATGCCGGCGGTGGCCGGGGGAACCCAGTACTTC. Its translation is CASILFMPAVAGGTQYF.

This clonotype appeared a few times. The chain combines TRBV10-3 with TRBJ2-7; a weak D match, TRBD1 (6 bases). The germline V gene has CDR1 ENHRY and CDR2 SYGVKD. The CDR3 runs 13 residues. Trimming took off 4 bases at V and 6 bases at J, with 13 bases between the two ends. The CDR3 sequence is CAISGTASSEQYF. The DNA of the CDR3 is TGTGCCATCAGTGGGACAGCCAGTAGCGAGCAGTACTTC.

The rearrangement joins TRBV4-3 to TRBJ2-5; 9 bases map to TRBD2. Per the germline V gene, CDR1 is LGHNA and CDR2 is YSLEER. CDR3 length equals 20 residues. With V trimmed by 1 base and J by 2 bases, 17 bases remained unmatched. Here the CDR3 DNA reads TGCGCCAGCAGCCAAGTTCTACCGTCTTCGGTAGCGGGGGAACAAGAGACCCAGTACTTC. Translated, it gives CASSQVLPSSVAGEQETQYF.

This clonotype was seen more than once but under ten times. The chain is built from TRBV9 and TRBJ2-5; maybe TRBD1 (6 bases). CDR1 and CDR2 from the germline V gene are SGDLS and YYNGEE. The CDR3 loop spans 15 amino acids. Trimming shortened V by 4 bases and J by 2 bases, and 15 bases separated the two germline ends. CDR3 residues: CASSPGPDRQETQYF. As DNA, the CDR3 is TGTGCCAGCAGCCCAGGACCCGACAGGCAAGAGACCCAGTACTTC.

The chain carries TRBV29-1 and TRBJ2-5; weak D call: TRBD1 (5 bases). Between the trimmed V and J ends, which lost 1 base and 0 bases, there was a span of 12 bases. The CDR3 runs 15 residues. The germline CDR1 and CDR2 sequences are SQVTM and ANQGSEA. The CDR3 here is CSVEGLTEYQETQYF. The CDR3 DNA sequence: TGCAGCGTTGAAGGCCTGACAGAGTACCAAGAGACCCAGTACTTC.

This clonotype was seen at least ten times. The chain joins TRBV29-1 to TRBJ2-7; 8 nucleotides agree with TRBD1. V shed 6 bases, J shed 3 bases, and the junction held 13 bases outside the gene matches. Germline V lookup: CDR1 SQVTM, CDR2 ANQGSEA. This CDR3 is built from 15 residues. The CDR3 reads CSVGIPLDRDYEQYF. The CDR3 DNA sequence: TGCAGCGTCGGAATTCCCCTGGACAGGGACTACGAGCAGTACTTC.

There are many counts of this clonotype. V and J are TRBV11-2 and TRBJ2-1; no firm D call. In germline, CDR1 is SGHAT, CDR2 FQNNGV. V lost 2 bases and J 8 bases, leaving 7 bases between the germline ends. CDR3 length: 12 residues. CDR3 in DNA: TGTGCCAGCAGCTTACAGACGGATGAGCAGTTCTTC. This codes for CASSLQTDEQFF.

V is TRBV15 and J is TRBJ2-5, with a tentative D call TRBD2 (6 bases). V was cut by 5 bases and J by 4 bases, with 23 bases left in between. Germline assignment: CDR1 LNHNV and CDR2 YYDKDF (reference sequence). The CDR3 contains 17 residues. As DNA, the CDR3 is TGTGCCACCAGCCCCCTAAAATCCCGGGGAGGAGTAGAGACCCAGTACTTC. It translates to CATSPLKSRGGVETQYF.

This clonotype was detected ten times or more. The rearrangement uses TRBV19 and TRBJ1-6, with a weak D call TRBD1 (5 bases). The V end was cut by 6 bases, the J end by 8 bases, with 11 bases between. CDR1 is LNHDA and CDR2 is SQIVND in the germline V gene (reference sequence). The CDR3 has 13 amino acids. CDR3 bases: TGTGCCAGTAGCTTGGGGGAAGATTCACCCCTCCACTTT. Amino acids: CASSLGEDSPLHF. Based on the CDR3 plus reference TRBV19 and TRBJ1-6, the full variable domain is DGGITQSPKYLFRKEGQNVTLSCEQNLNHDAMYWYRQDPGQGLRLIYYSQIVNDFQKGDIAEGYSVSREKKESFPLTVTSAQKNPTAFYLCASSLGEDSPLHFGNGTRLTVT.

This clonotype was observed a few times. The chain recombines TRBV24-1 with TRBJ1-5; TRBD1 is a possible D gene (6 bases). The CDR3 is 15 amino acids. Germline V gene data show CDR1 as KGHDR and CDR2 as SFDVKD. Trimming took off 5 bases at V and 3 bases at J, with 13 bases between the two ends. The CDR3, as DNA: TGTGCCACCAGTGGTGTGGGACAAGTCAATCAGCCCCAGCATTTT. Translated: CATSGVGQVNQPQHF.

A few counts support this clonotype. The V call is TRBV12-3 or TRBV12-4, the J call TRBJ1-4; a weak D match, TRBD1 (5 bases). V was trimmed by 6 bases and J by 8 bases, leaving 19 bases between them. The CDR3 runs 15 residues. The CDR3 DNA sequence: TGTGCCAGCAGCCCTAGGGCAGGGACTGGAGAAAAACTGTTTTTT. Translated: CASSPRAGTGEKLFF.

In this sample, this clonotype turned up a few times. In DNA, the CDR3 is TGTGCCATCAGTGAAGGTTTACGCTACGAGCAGTACGTC. Translated: CAISEGLRYEQYV. The chain is built from TRBV10-3 and TRBJ2-7; D is ambiguous. This CDR3 has 13 residues. V lost 3 bases to trimming and J lost 3 bases, with 9 bases between them. CDR1 ENHRY and CDR2 SYGVKD come from the germline V gene.

The table lists this clonotype with many counts. The DNA of the CDR3 is TGTGCCAGCAGCTTGGAAGGCAGGGCATACTACACCGGGGAGCTGTTTTTT. Protein sequence: CASSLEGRAYYTGELFF. This chain joins TRBV5-6 and TRBJ2-2, with TRBD1 as a possible D gene (5 bases). The CDR3 runs 17 residues. The germline gives CDR1 SGHDT, CDR2 YYEEEE. V was cut by 0 bases and J by 3 bases, with 15 bases left in between.

This clonotype was seen at least ten times. J is TRBJ1-1 and V is TRBV5-1; 7 bases map to TRBD1. The CDR3 extends over 16 amino acids. The trim removed 1 base at V and 0 bases at J, leaving 6 bases unmatched. Germline V gene lookup returns CDR1 SGHRS and CDR2 YFSETQ. The CDR3 bases are TGCGCCAGCAGCTTGAGACAGGGCGGGATGAACACTGAAGCTTTCTTT. As protein: CASSLRQGGMNTEAFF.

V gene TRBV3-1 combines with J gene TRBJ2-1; D is perhaps TRBD1 or TRBD2 (6 bases each). Looked up from germline, CDR1 is LGHDT and CDR2 is YNNKEL (reference sequence). This CDR3 spans 14 amino acids. Trimming took off 1 base at V and 9 bases at J, with 13 bases between the two ends. Written as DNA, the CDR3 is TGTGCCAGCAGCCAAGTTCCGGGGGCCGGTGAGCAGTTCTTC. This translates into CASSQVPGAGEQFF.

In its sample, this clonotype was seen a few times. V and J are TRBV28 and TRBJ1-5; D gene uncertain. CDR1 is MDHEN and CDR2 is SYDVKM in the germline V gene. This CDR3 is 11 amino acids long. Between the trimmed V and J ends, which lost 7 bases and 5 bases, there was a span of 6 bases. For the CDR3, the DNA is TGTGCCAGCAACAGCTATCAGCCCCAGCATTTT. Translating it yields CASNSYQPQHF.

The chain joins TRBV20-1 to TRBJ2-5, with no clear D. The CDR3 is 18 amino acids. Between the trimmed V and J ends, which lost 3 bases and 2 bases, there was a span of 25 bases. Germline V gene data show CDR1 as DFQATT and CDR2 as SNEGSKA (reference sequence). CDR3 loop: CSASGYERVGVTQETQYF. DNA for the CDR3: TGCAGTGCTAGTGGATACGAACGAGTGGGTGTGACACAAGAGACCCAGTACTTC.

Points on this clonotype: This may come from a read error, since a much larger clone is one base off. This chain joins TRBV3-1 and TRBJ2-2, with D perhaps matching TRBD1 or TRBD2 (5 bases each). Trimming shortened V by 10 bases and J by 4 bases, and 16 bases separated the two germline ends. This CDR3 region has 14 residues. Germline CDR1 LGHDT, CDR2 YNNKEL (reference sequence). The CDR3 is CATSWAGSTGELFF. CDR3 nucleotides: TGTGCCACCTCCTGGGCAGGGAGCACCGGGGAGCTGTTTTTT.

V and J are TRBV4-1 and TRBJ2-3, with 8 bases identical to TRBD2. The CDR3 is made up of 16 amino acids. The trim removed 3 bases at V and 6 bases at J, leaving 11 bases unmatched. Looked up from germline, CDR1 is MGHRA and CDR2 is YSYEKL. The CDR3 sequence: CASSQTGTSIADTQYF. The CDR3, as DNA: TGCGCCAGCAGCCAGACCGGGACTAGTATCGCCGATACGCAGTATTTT.

CDR3 amino acids: CASSLAVGTQYF. The CDR3 region has the DNA TGTGCCAGCAGTTTAGCGGTCGGTACGCAGTATTTT. The chain uses TRBV12-3 or TRBV12-4 and TRBJ2-3, with unresolved D. The length of the CDR3 is 12 residues. V lost 0 bases, J lost 8 bases, and 6 bases lay in between.

This clonotype was counted at least ten times. This rearrangement joins TRBV10-3 to TRBJ2-6; D unresolved. CDR3 length: 14 amino acids. V was trimmed by 4 bases and J by 1 base, leaving 5 bases between them. Germline CDR1 and CDR2: ENHRY and SYGVKD. The CDR3 is CAISAGSGANVLTF. The CDR3 nucleotides are TGTGCCATCAGTGCGGGTTCTGGGGCCAACGTCCTGACTTTC.

The rearrangement uses TRBV6-2 or TRBV6-3 and TRBJ2-1; D uncertain. Germline V gives CDR1 MNHEY, CDR2 SVGEGT. V was clipped by 5 bases and J by 2 bases, with 7 bases between them. CDR3 size: 13 residues. In nucleotides, the CDR3 is TGTGCCAGCAGTCAAGAGCCCTACAATGAGCAGTTCTTC. Translated: CASSQEPYNEQFF.